The 30 T cell receptor beta chains given below trace back to one sample, sequenced in a study of neurological immune-mediated disorders. One entry per CDR3 protein results from TCRdb running MiXCR on the 5' RACE reads. The sample yields under 60,000 distinct CDR3 sequences, 3% to 4% seen once. The material sequenced was PBMCs. The receptors derive from a man aged 40-49 years with multiple sclerosis.

This clonotype was observed at least ten times. The rearrangement links TRBV12-3 or TRBV12-4 to TRBJ2-7; D is perhaps TRBD1 (5 bases). This CDR3 comprises 15 residues. The V end lost 1 base, the J end lost 3 bases, and 13 bases lay between the germline ends. The CDR3 nucleotides read TGTGCCAGCAGTTTAGGGTCAGGGTTGAACTACGAGCAGTACTTC. Translated, it gives CASSLGSGLNYEQYF.

This clonotype was detected ten times or more. J is TRBJ2-3 and V is TRBV12-3 or TRBV12-4; 11 nucleotides line up with TRBD2. The CDR3 consists of 18 residues. V gave up 4 bases and J gave up 2 bases; unmatched junction bases: 11. CDR3 nucleotides: TGTGCCAGCAGTTCCGTTGGGACTAGCGGCCCTATCACAGATACGCAGTATTTT. Amino acid sequence: CASSSVGTSGPITDTQYF.

This clonotype appeared many times. V is TRBV5-1 and J is TRBJ2-7; TRBD1 might be the D (5 bases). The CDR3 is made up of 16 amino acids. Trimming took 0 bases from V and 4 from J, leaving 17 bases between them. Germline V gene sequence: CDR1 SGHRS, CDR2 YFSETQ. As DNA, the CDR3 is TGCGCCAGCAGCTTGGACGGACATCTTCCACCTTACGAGCAGTACTTC. Translated, it gives CASSLDGHLPPYEQYF.

This clonotype was recorded at least ten times. The chain is built from TRBV5-1 and TRBJ1-2, with no clear D. There are 13 residues in the CDR3. V was clipped by 5 bases and J by 4 bases, with 12 bases between them. Germline V gives CDR1 SGHRS, CDR2 YFSETQ. The CDR3 here is CASRRETGYGYTF. CDR3 sequence (DNA): TGCGCCAGCAGGCGTGAGACCGGCTATGGCTACACCTTC.

This clonotype was detected many times. The chain employs TRBV20-1 and TRBJ2-1, with D tentatively TRBD1 (6 bases). This CDR3 has 13 amino acids. The V and J ends lost 0 bases and 5 bases respectively, with 8 bases between them. The germline gives CDR1 DFQATT, CDR2 SNEGSKA (reference sequence). CDR3 nucleotide sequence: TGCAGTGCTAGAGATAGGACAGACAATGAGCAGTTCTTC. It encodes CSARDRTDNEQFF.

This clonotype was recorded at least ten times. The chain combines TRBV7-6 with TRBJ2-2; TRBD2 might be the D (5 bases). Germline values: CDR1 SGHVS, CDR2 FNYEAQ. The CDR3 runs to 15 residues. V lost 3 bases, J lost 7 bases, and 15 bases lay in between. Here the CDR3 reads CASSLSGVTGGELFF. The CDR3 nucleotides read TGTGCCAGCAGCTTGTCCGGGGTGACCGGCGGGGAGCTGTTTTTT.

This clonotype has a count of ten or more. The J gene is TRBJ2-1, the V gene TRBV7-6; 10 bases match TRBD2. This CDR3 has 15 residues. Germline V lookup: CDR1 SGHVS, CDR2 FNYEAQ. With 4 bases clipped from V and 7 bases from J, the junction kept 7 bases outside the gene matches. In DNA, the CDR3 is TGTGCCAGCAGCTACGAACGGGGACTAGCGAATGAGCAGTTCTTC. Translating it yields CASSYERGLANEQFF.

This clonotype was seen at least ten times. The chain couples TRBV20-1 to TRBJ1-2, with D perhaps matching TRBD1 (6 bases). Trimming stripped 3 bases from V and 7 bases from J, with 15 bases between. CDR3 size: 13 residues. The germline V gene has CDR1 DFQATT and CDR2 SNEGSKA (reference sequence). CDR3 sequence (DNA): TGCAGTGCTAGCCTGCCAGGGGAGGCTGGCTACACCTTC. Protein: CSASLPGEAGYTF.

Concerning this clonotype itself: This could be a read error, since a much larger clone is one nucleotide away. In DNA, the CDR3 is TGCGCCAGCAGCGACCCACTAGCGACACAAGAGACCCAGTACTTC. It specifies CASSDPLATQETQYF. J is TRBJ2-5 and V is TRBV5-1; 7 bases are a match to TRBD2. CDR1 is SGHRS, CDR2 YFSETQ, per germline. The CDR3 is 15 amino acids. The V and J ends lost 4 bases and 2 bases, in that order; junction bases with no gene match: 8.

This clonotype was observed many times. The rearrangement links TRBV12-3 or TRBV12-4 to TRBJ2-3; 7 bases are a match to TRBD2. This CDR3 spans 16 amino acids. V trimming: 7 bases; J trimming: 0 bases; junction bases outside the gene matches: 10. The CDR3 region is CASTLGLTASTDTQYF. The DNA of the CDR3 is TGTGCCAGCACTCTGGGACTAACTGCTAGCACAGATACGCAGTATTTT.

This clonotype showed up just a few times. With a much larger clone just one base away, this may be a read error. This chain connects TRBV20-1 to TRBJ1-1; D is undetermined. The CDR3 length is 13 residues. Germline lookup yields CDR1 DFQATT and CDR2 SNEGSKA (reference sequence). V lost 1 base and J 3 bases, leaving 9 bases between the germline ends. Written as DNA, the CDR3 is TGCAGTGCTAGAGTGAAAATGGACACTGAAGCTTTCTTT. This translates into CSARVKMDTEAFF.

This clonotype was counted only a few times. The chain joins TRBV28 to TRBJ2-5, with 9 positions matching TRBD1. V lost 4 bases, J lost 3 bases, and 6 bases stayed unmatched. Germline loops: CDR1 MDHEN, CDR2 SYDVKM. There are 15 residues in the CDR3. The CDR3 loop reads CASSSPGQGEETQYF. CDR3 coding DNA: TGTGCCAGCAGTTCGCCGGGACAGGGAGAAGAGACCCAGTACTTC.

This clonotype was recorded many times. The chain recombines TRBV5-1 with TRBJ1-1; no clear D gene. Trimming removed 3 bases from V and 5 bases from J, with 11 bases in between. Germline-derived CDR1 and CDR2 are SGHRS and YFSETQ. This CDR3 spans 13 amino acids. The chain's CDR3 is CASSSPLGTEAFF. CDR3 DNA sequence: TGCGCCAGCAGCTCTCCCTTGGGGACTGAAGCTTTCTTT.

This clonotype was picked up many times. The chain links TRBV7-9 to TRBJ2-7, with 8 positions matching TRBD1. The V and J ends lost 6 bases and 3 bases, in that order; junction bases with no gene match: 7. Germline V gene lookup returns CDR1 SEHNR and CDR2 FQNEAQ (reference sequence). The CDR3 loop spans 14 amino acids. The CDR3 region is CASSPRTGHYEQYF. In DNA, the CDR3 is TGTGCCAGCAGTCCTCGGACAGGGCACTACGAGCAGTACTTC.

This clonotype was counted many times. This chain joins TRBV7-2 and TRBJ2-3; D is perhaps TRBD1 or TRBD2 (5 bases each). V was shortened by 7 bases and J by 2 bases, with 19 bases between the two germline ends. Germline V gene lookup returns CDR1 SGHTA and CDR2 FQGNSA. CDR3 length equals 16 residues. CDR3 DNA: TGTGCCAGCACACCGCTGGGGACCGCTAACACAGATACGCAGTATTTT. This codes for CASTPLGTANTDTQYF.

Ten or more counts support this clonotype. V and J are TRBV5-1 and TRBJ2-5; D gene ambiguous. The germline CDR1 and CDR2 sequences are SGHRS and YFSETQ. V shed 6 bases and J shed 2 bases, with 14 bases lying between them. The CDR3 length is 14 residues. For the CDR3, the DNA is TGCGCCAGCAACCTGGGTATTTCTCAAGAGACCCAGTACTTC. This gives the protein CASNLGISQETQYF. Complete variable domain (other parts from reference TRBV5-1 and TRBJ2-5): KAGVTQTPRYLIKTRGQQVTLSCSPISGHRSVSWYQQTPGQGLQFLFEYFSETQRNKGNFPGRFSGRQFSNSRSEMNVSTLELGDSALYLCASNLGISQETQYFGPGTRLLVL.

This clonotype was observed at least ten times. The chain recombines TRBV10-3 with TRBJ2-7, with a possible D match to TRBD2 (5 bases). V lost 4 bases and J 2 bases, leaving 18 bases between the germline ends. Germline V gene lookup returns CDR1 ENHRY and CDR2 SYGVKD. This CDR3 has 16 residues. CDR3 region: CAISGEGPGGTYEQYF. As DNA, the CDR3 is TGTGCCATCAGTGGTGAAGGACCCGGAGGCACCTACGAGCAGTACTTC.

In its sample, this clonotype was seen many times. J is TRBJ2-3 and V is TRBV20-1; tentative D call: TRBD1 (5 bases). Germline assignment: CDR1 DFQATT and CDR2 SNEGSKA (reference sequence). With 0 bases removed from V and 1 base from J, the gap between germline ends came to 11 bases. The CDR3 sequence is 15 residues long. The CDR3 region is CSARDPGSGTDTQYF. The CDR3, as DNA: TGCAGTGCTAGAGATCCAGGGTCCGGCACAGATACGCAGTATTTT.

The sample holds many counts of this clonotype. CDR3 region: CASSLASTGSGGYNEQFF. CDR3 bases: TGTGCCAGCAGCTTAGCATCGACAGGCAGCGGGGGATACAATGAGCAGTTCTTC. V gene TRBV7-2 combines with J gene TRBJ2-1; 8 bases are a match to TRBD2. The J segment lost 4 bases and the V segment lost 0 bases, leaving 11 bases of the junction unmatched. CDR3 length: 18 amino acids. CDR1 and CDR2 (germline): SGHTA, FQGNSA.

There are many counts of this clonotype. The V gene is TRBV3-1, the J gene TRBJ2-5, with D perhaps matching TRBD1 (6 bases). The ends were cut back, 3 bases at V and 3 bases at J, with 17 bases in the middle. The V gene's germline CDR1 is LGHDT and CDR2 YNNKEL (reference sequence). CDR3 length: 16 residues. CDR3 region: CASSQRPGAREETQYF. The CDR3 coding sequence is TGTGCCAGCAGCCAGAGGCCAGGGGCCAGGGAAGAGACCCAGTACTTC.

This clonotype has at least ten counts. The genes are TRBV28 and TRBJ1-1; no clear D gene. This CDR3 has 12 amino acids. The germline V and J ends were trimmed by 2 bases and 3 bases, with 4 bases remaining between them. Per the germline V gene, CDR1 is MDHEN and CDR2 is SYDVKM. Here the CDR3 DNA reads TGTGCCAGCAGTTTAAAACACACTGAAGCTTTCTTT. Its protein product is CASSLKHTEAFF.

The sample holds many counts of this clonotype. V is TRBV5-6 and J is TRBJ1-5; D might be TRBD1 (6 bases). The CDR3 runs to 13 residues. Germline lookup yields CDR1 SGHDT and CDR2 YYEEEE. V was pared by 4 bases and J by 7 bases, with 12 bases between. This chain's CDR3 is CASSRTQGQPQHF. Written as DNA, the CDR3 is TGTGCCAGCAGCCGAACACAGGGACAGCCCCAGCATTTT.

V and J are TRBV11-2 and TRBJ2-4; the D is unclear. V was pared by 3 bases and J by 0 bases, with 15 bases between. This CDR3 spans 17 amino acids. In germline, CDR1 is SGHAT, CDR2 FQNNGV. In nucleotides, the CDR3 is TGTGCCAGCAGCTTCCCCGGGCAGGCCGGAGCCAAAAACATTCAGTACTTC. This sequence encodes CASSFPGQAGAKNIQYF.

The table lists this clonotype with many counts. This chain uses TRBV20-1 with TRBJ2-2; 12 bases are shared with TRBD2. The germline gives CDR1 DFQATT, CDR2 SNEGSKA (reference sequence). After removal of 6 bases from V and 6 bases from J, the junction contained 5 bases not matched to a gene. This CDR3 spans 14 amino acids. CDR3 coding DNA: TGCAGTGCAACGACTAGCGGGGGCCCCGGGGAGCTGTTTTTT. Amino acids: CSATTSGGPGELFF.

In this sample, this clonotype turned up many times. This sequence joins TRBV5-1 and TRBJ1-2; 8 positions match TRBD1. CDR1 and CDR2 from the germline V gene are SGHRS and YFSETQ. Unmatched junction bases numbered 5, after V lost 5 bases and J lost 2 bases. The CDR3 runs to 14 residues. CDR3 loop: CASRLQGANYGYTF. CDR3 DNA sequence: TGCGCCAGCAGACTCCAGGGGGCGAACTATGGCTACACCTTC.

This clonotype was seen many times. This chain joins TRBV5-6 and TRBJ2-3; a weak D match, TRBD1 (6 bases). In germline, CDR1 is SGHDT, CDR2 YYEEEE. V shed 3 bases and J shed 0 bases, with 8 bases lying between them. The CDR3 extends over 14 amino acids. CDR3 region: CASSWTASTDTQYF. The CDR3 nucleotides read TGTGCCAGCAGCTGGACAGCGAGCACAGATACGCAGTATTTT.

This clonotype has at least ten counts. The genes are TRBV5-1 and TRBJ2-5, with D possibly TRBD1 on 6 matching bases. V was pared by 1 base and J by 0 bases, with 13 bases between. This CDR3 has 16 amino acids. Per germline, CDR1 SGHRS and CDR2 YFSETQ. The CDR3 DNA reads as TGCGCCAGCAGCTTGCAAGGGGGACGTTACCAAGAGACCCAGTACTTC. Translation gives CASSLQGGRYQETQYF.

At least ten counts were recorded for this clonotype. The genes are TRBV6-6 and TRBJ1-5, with D possibly matching TRBD1 (5 bases). Per germline, CDR1 MNHNY and CDR2 SVGAGI (reference sequence). The CDR3 spans 16 residues. The V and J ends lost 4 bases and 0 bases respectively, with 13 bases between them. Here the CDR3 DNA reads TGTGCCAGCAGTTCCTGGACAAAAGCTAGCAATCAGCCCCAGCATTTT. Translated: CASSSWTKASNQPQHF.

This clonotype was observed at least ten times. The chain couples TRBV12-3 or TRBV12-4 to TRBJ2-7; TRBD1 aligns across 10 bases. The CDR3 loop spans 14 amino acids. V lost 5 bases, J lost 5 bases, and 6 bases stayed unmatched. The DNA for the CDR3 is TGTGCCAGCAGTCCGACAGGGGGCCATAACGAGCAGTACTTC. Protein: CASSPTGGHNEQYF.

Details on this clonotype: This sequence may be a read error, since a much larger clone differs from it by one base. The chain joins TRBV9 to TRBJ1-1, with D possibly being TRBD1 (5 bases). The CDR3 runs 15 residues. The V gene's germline CDR1 is SGDLS and CDR2 YYNGEE. Trimming removed 3 bases at V and 6 bases at J, with 18 bases between. In DNA form, the CDR3 reads TGTGCCAGCAGCGGCCCCGGAAAGGGGTTCGCTGAAGCTTTCTTT. Its protein product is CASSGPGKGFAEAFF.